This T cell receptor (beta chain) originates from a study of T-cell memory formation after mild COVID-19. CDR3 length: 15 residues. V gave up 2 bases and J gave up 7 bases, with 15 bases separating them. CDR1 is SGHTA and CDR2 is FQGNSA in the germline V gene. TCRdb passed the 5' RACE reads through MiXCR, listing each CDR3 protein once. This sample has approximately 290,000 distinct CDR3 sequences, with less than 20% found just once. The source material was PBMCs or a T cell subset sorted from them (not recorded which). The sequence was obtained from a man aged 18 to 29 who had mild COVID-19 (a few samples of this study predate the infection). Cell type and time point are not known. The genes are TRBV7-2 and TRBJ1-3; possibly TRBD1 for D (5 bases). In nucleotides, the CDR3 is TGTGCCAGCAGCTTATTTGCGGGGGATGGGAACACCATATATTTT. It yields the protein CASSLFAGDGNTIYF.